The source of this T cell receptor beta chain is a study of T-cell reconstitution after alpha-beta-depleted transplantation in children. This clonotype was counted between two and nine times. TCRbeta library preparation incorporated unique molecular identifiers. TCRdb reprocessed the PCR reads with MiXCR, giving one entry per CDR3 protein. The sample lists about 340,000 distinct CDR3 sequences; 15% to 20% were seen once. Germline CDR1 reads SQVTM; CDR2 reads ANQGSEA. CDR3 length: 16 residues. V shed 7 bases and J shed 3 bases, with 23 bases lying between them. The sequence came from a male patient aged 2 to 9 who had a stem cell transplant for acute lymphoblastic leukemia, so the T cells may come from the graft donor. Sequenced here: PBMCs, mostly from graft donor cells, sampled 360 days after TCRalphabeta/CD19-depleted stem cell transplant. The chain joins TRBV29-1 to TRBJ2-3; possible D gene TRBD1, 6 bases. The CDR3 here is CSANPPNRQGTDTQYF. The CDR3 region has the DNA TGCAGCGCTAATCCCCCCAATCGGCAGGGGACAGATACGCAGTATTTT.